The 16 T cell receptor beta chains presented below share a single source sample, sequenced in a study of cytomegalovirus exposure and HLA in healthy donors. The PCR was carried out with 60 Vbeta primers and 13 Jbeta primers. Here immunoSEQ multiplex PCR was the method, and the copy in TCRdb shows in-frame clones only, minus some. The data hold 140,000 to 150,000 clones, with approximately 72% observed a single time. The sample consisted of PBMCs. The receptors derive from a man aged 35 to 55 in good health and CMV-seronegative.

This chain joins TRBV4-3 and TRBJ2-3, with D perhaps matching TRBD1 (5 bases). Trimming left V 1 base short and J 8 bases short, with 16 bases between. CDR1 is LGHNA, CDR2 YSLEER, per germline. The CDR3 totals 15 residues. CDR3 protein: CASSQVTGQIGTQYF. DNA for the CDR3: TGCGCCAGCAGCCAAGTAACAGGCCAGATTGGTACGCAGTATTTT.

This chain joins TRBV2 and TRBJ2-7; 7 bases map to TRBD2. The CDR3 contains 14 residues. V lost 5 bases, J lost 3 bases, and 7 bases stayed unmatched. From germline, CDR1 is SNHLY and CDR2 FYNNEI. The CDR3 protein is CASSPRAGYYEQYF. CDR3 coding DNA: TGTGCCAGCAGTCCTCGAGCGGGGTACTACGAGCAGTACTTC.

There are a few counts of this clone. The CDR3 spells CASSPGSGQGHYEQYF. The CDR3 bases are TGTGCCAGCTCACCAGGGTCAGGACAGGGGCACTACGAGCAGTACTTC. V usage is TRBV18 and J usage is TRBJ2-7; 9 bases agree with TRBD1. The CDR3 extends over 16 amino acids. V lost 2 bases and J lost 3; bases outside the gene matches: 8. Per germline, CDR1 KGHSH and CDR2 LQKENI. The full variable domain, rest sourced from reference TRBV18 and TRBJ2-7, is NAGVMQNPRHLVRRRGQEARLRCSPMKGHSHVYWYRQLPEEGLKFMVYLQKENIIDESGMPKERFSAEFPKEGPSILRIQQVVRGDSAAYFCASSPGSGQGHYEQYFGPGTRLTVT.

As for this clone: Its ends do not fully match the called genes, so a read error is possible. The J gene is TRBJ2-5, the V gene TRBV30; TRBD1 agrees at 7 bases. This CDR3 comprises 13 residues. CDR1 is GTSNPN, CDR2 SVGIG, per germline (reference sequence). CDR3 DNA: TGTGCCTGGAGTGTACAGGGGCAAGGGACCCAGTACTTC. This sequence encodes CAWSVQGQGTQYF.

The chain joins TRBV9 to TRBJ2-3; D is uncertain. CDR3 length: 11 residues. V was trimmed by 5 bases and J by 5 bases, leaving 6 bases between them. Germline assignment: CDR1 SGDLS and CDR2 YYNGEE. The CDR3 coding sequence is TGTGCCAGCAGTAGAGAAGATACGCAGTATTTT. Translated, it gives CASSREDTQYF.

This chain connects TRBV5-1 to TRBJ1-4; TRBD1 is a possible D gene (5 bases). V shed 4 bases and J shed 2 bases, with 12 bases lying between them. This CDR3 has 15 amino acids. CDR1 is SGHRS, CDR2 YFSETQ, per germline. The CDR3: CASSRDGGTNEKLFF. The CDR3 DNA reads TGCGCCAGCAGCCGGGACGGGGGGACTAATGAAAAACTGTTTTTT.

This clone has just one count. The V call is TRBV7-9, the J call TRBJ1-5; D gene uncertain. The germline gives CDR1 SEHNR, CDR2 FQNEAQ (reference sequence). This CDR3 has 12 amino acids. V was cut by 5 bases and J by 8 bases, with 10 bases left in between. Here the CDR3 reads CASSLYQEPQHF. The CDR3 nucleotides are TGTGCCAGCAGCCTCTATCAGGAGCCCCAGCATTTT. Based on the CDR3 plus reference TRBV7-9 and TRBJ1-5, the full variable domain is DTGVSQNPRHKITKRGQNVTFRCDPISEHNRLYWYRQTLGQGPEFLTYFQNEAQLEKSRLLSDRFSAERPKGSFSTLEIQRTEQGDSAMYLCASSLYQEPQHFGDGTRLSIL.

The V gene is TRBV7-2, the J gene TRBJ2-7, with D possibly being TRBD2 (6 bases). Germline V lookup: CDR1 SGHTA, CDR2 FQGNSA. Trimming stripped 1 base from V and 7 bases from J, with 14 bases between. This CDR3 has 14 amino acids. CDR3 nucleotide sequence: TGTGCCAGCAGCTTAGACTCGGGAGTGGGGGAGCAGTACTTC. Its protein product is CASSLDSGVGEQYF. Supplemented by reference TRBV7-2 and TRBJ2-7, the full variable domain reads GAGVSQSPSNKVTEKGKDVELRCDPISGHTALYWYRQSLGQGLEFLIYFQGNSAPDKSGLPSDRFSAERTGGSVSTLTIQRTQQEDSAVYLCASSLDSGVGEQYFGPGTRLTVT.

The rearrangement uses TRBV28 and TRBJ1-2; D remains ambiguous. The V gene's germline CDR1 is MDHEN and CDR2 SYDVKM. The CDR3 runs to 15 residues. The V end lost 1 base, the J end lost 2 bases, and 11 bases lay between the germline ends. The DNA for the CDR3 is TGTGCCAGCAGTTTATTCGGGATAATCAACTATGGCTACACCTTC. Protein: CASSLFGIINYGYTF.

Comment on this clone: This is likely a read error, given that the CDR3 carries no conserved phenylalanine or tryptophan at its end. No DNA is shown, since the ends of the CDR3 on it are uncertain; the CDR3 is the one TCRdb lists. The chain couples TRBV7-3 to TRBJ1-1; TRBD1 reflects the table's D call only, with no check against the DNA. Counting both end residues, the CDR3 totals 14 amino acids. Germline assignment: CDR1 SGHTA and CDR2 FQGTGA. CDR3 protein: CASSLISGTALQSL.

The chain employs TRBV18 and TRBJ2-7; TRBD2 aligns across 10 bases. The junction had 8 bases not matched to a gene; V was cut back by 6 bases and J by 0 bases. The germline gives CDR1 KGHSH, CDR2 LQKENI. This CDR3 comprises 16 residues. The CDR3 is CASSPSGGFSSYEQYF. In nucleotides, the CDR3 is TGTGCCAGCTCCCCTAGCGGGGGATTTAGCTCCTACGAGCAGTACTTC.

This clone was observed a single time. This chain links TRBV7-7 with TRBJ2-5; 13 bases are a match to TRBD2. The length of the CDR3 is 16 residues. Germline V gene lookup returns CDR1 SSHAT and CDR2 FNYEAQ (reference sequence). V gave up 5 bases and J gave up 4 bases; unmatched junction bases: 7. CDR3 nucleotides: TGTGCCAGCAGCCCAGGACTAGCGGGAGTGGGAGAGACCCAGTACTTC. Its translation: CASSPGLAGVGETQYF. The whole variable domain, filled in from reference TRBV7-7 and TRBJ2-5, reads GAGVSQSPRYKVTKRGQDVTLRCDPISSHATLYWYQQALGQGPEFLTYFNYEAQPDKSGLPSDRFSAERPEGSISTLTIQRTEQRDSAMYRCASSPGLAGVGETQYFGPGTRLLVL.

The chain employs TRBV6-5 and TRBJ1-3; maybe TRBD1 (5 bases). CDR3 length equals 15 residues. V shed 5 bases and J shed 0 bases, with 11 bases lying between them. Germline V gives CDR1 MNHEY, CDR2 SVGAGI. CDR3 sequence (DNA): TGTGCCAGCAGTCCCCAGGGAATCTCTGGAAACACCATATATTTT. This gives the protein CASSPQGISGNTIYF.

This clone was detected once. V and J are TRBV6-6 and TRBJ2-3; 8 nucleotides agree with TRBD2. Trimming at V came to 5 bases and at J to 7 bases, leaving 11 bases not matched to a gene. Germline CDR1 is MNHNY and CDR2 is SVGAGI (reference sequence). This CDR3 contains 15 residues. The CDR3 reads CASSHAKSGRHTQYF. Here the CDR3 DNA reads TGTGCCAGCAGTCACGCAAAGAGCGGGAGACATACGCAGTATTTT.

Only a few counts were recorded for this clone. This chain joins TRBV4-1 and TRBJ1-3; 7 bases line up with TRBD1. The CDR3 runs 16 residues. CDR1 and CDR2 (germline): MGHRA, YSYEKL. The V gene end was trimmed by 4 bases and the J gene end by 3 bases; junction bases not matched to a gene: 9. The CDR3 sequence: CASSPSTGRRGNTIYF. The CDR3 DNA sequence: TGCGCCAGCAGCCCCTCGACAGGGAGGCGTGGAAACACCATATATTTT.

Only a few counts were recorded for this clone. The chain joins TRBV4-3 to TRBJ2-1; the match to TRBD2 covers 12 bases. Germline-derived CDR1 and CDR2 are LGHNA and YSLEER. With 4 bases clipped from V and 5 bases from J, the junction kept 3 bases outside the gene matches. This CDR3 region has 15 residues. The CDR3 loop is CASSPGLAGNNEQFF. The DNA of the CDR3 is TGCGCCAGCAGCCCAGGACTAGCGGGGAACAATGAGCAGTTCTTC.